This TCR beta chain is drawn from a study of blood T cell repertoires in COVID-19. Across the whole study: Donors in the United States, Italy and Spain gave samples during acute or convalescent COVID-19. From T cells, B-cell-depleted T cells, or PBMCs came the material, which was cDNA or gDNA.

The V and J ends lost 8 bases and 4 bases respectively, with 16 bases between them. Per germline, CDR1 SNHLY and CDR2 FYNNEI. CDR3 size: 14 residues. In the authors' workflow: Researchers report that nucleated cell counts were estimated from reference gene primer amplification. Using immunoSEQ multiplex PCR, the repertoire was profiled, and TCRdb retains in-frame clones only, with some absent. D and trimming were read from the DNA, whereas the V and J calls and clone size are those reported in that table. The data hold 90,000 to 130,000 clones, with around 90% observed a single time. The clonotype originates from a human donor in a cohort sampled during active COVID-19. The chain couples TRBV2 to TRBJ2-3; tentative D call: TRBD2 (6 bases). The source material was peripheral blood. The CDR3 nucleotides are TGTGCCAGCGGGGAGCGGGCGGGCCCAGATACGCAGTATTTT. This codes for CASGERAGPDTQYF.